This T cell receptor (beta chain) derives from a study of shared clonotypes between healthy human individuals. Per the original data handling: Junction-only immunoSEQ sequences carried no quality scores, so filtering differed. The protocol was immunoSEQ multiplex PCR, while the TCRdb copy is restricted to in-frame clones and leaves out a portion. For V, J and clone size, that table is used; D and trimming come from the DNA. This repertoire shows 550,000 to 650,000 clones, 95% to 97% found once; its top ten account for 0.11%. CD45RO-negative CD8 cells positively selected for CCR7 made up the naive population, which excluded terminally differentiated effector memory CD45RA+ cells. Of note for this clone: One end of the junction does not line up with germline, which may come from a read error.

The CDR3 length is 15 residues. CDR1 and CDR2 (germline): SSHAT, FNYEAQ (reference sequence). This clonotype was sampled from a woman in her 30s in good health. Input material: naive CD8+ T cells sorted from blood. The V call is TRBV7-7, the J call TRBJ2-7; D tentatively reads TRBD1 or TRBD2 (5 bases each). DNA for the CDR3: TGTGCCAGCAGCTTAGGAGGGACGGATTCCTACAAGCAGTACTTC. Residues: CASSLGGTDSYKQYF.